A single sample is the source of the 17 T cell receptor beta chains below, sequenced in a study of blood T cell repertoires in COVID-19. TCRdb's copy holds only in-frame clones and misses some; the assay was immunoSEQ multiplex PCR. This table has 72,000 or so clones, around nine tenths appearing once. The sample comprised peripheral blood. The receptors were sampled from a woman aged 60 to 75 with acute or convalescent COVID-19.

The V call is TRBV5-1, the J call TRBJ2-5, with 8 nucleotides matching TRBD1. The CDR3 totals 14 residues. With V trimmed by 0 bases and J by 2 bases, 0 bases remained unmatched. CDR1 is SGHRS, CDR2 YFSETQ, per germline. CDR3 loop: CASSLGQGQETQYF. The CDR3 DNA reads as TGCGCCAGCAGCTTGGGACAGGGGCAAGAGACCCAGTACTTC.

The chain has TRBV5-4 and TRBJ2-5; 11 bases match TRBD2. The germline CDR1 and CDR2 sequences are SGHNT and YYREEE (reference sequence). With V trimmed by 2 bases and J by 2 bases, 5 bases remained unmatched. This CDR3 has 16 amino acids. The CDR3, as DNA: TGTGCCAGCAGCTTCTCCCTAGCGGGGGGACAAGAGACCCAGTACTTC. It is translated as CASSFSLAGGQETQYF.

This chain uses TRBV7-3 with TRBJ2-1; D may be TRBD2 (5 bases). The germline CDR1 and CDR2 sequences are SGHTA and FQGTGA. The CDR3 is 16 residues long. V lost 6 bases, J lost 7 bases, and 22 bases lay in between. CDR3 sequence: CASSRGGSPATNEQFF. CDR3 sequence (DNA): TGTGCCAGCAGTCGGGGTGGCAGTCCGGCAACAAATGAGCAGTTCTTC.

The rearrangement joins TRBV19 to TRBJ2-5; 8 bases are shared with TRBD1. Germline CDR1 reads LNHDA; CDR2 reads SQIVND (reference sequence). Trimming at V came to 1 base and at J to 3 bases, leaving 1 base not matched to a gene. This CDR3 contains 14 residues. The chain's CDR3 is CASSIGTGKETQYF. In nucleotides, the CDR3 is TGTGCCAGTAGTATAGGGACAGGGAAAGAGACCCAGTACTTC.

The chain combines TRBV6-5 with TRBJ1-1; TRBD1 might be the D (5 bases). Germline V gene lookup returns CDR1 MNHEY and CDR2 SVGAGI. CDR3 length: 13 residues. Trimming pared 2 bases from V and 3 bases from J, leaving 7 bases between. DNA for the CDR3: TGTGCCAGCAGTTACGACAGATACACTGAAGCTTTCTTT. Amino acid sequence: CASSYDRYTEAFF.

The V gene is TRBV5-1, the J gene TRBJ2-1, with 11 bases lining up with TRBD2. The CDR3 has 15 amino acids. V lost 2 bases and J lost 8; bases outside the gene matches: 6. The germline V gene encodes CDR1 SGHRS and CDR2 YFSETQ. CDR3 DNA: TGCGCCAGCAGCTTAGCTAGCGGGGGGACCTATGAGCAGTTCTTC. Amino acid sequence: CASSLASGGTYEQFF.

This clone occurred once. This chain joins TRBV12-3 or TRBV12-4 and TRBJ2-5; TRBD2 matches at 7 bases. The trim removed 1 base at V and 5 bases at J, leaving 1 base unmatched. The CDR3 loop spans 13 amino acids. CDR3 DNA: TGTGCCAGCAGTTTAGGGGGAGGGGAGACCCAGTACTTC. It codes for CASSLGGGETQYF.

The chain joins TRBV6-1 to TRBJ2-4, with D possibly being TRBD1 (5 bases). Germline V gene sequence: CDR1 MNHNS, CDR2 SASEGT. The CDR3 length is 15 residues. V was cut by 3 bases and J by 7 bases, with 16 bases left in between. The CDR3, as DNA: TGTGCCAGCAGTGATCGGTTAGGGGTGGGGAACATTCAGTACTTC. It encodes CASSDRLGVGNIQYF.

The chain couples TRBV5-4 to TRBJ2-5; possible D gene TRBD1, 5 bases. CDR3 length equals 14 residues. The germline CDR1 and CDR2 sequences are SGHNT and YYREEE (reference sequence). Trimming took off 0 bases at V and 1 base at J, with 7 bases between the two ends. The CDR3 DNA is TGTGCCAGCAGCTTGGTAGGGGCCCAAGAGACCCAGTACTTC. Protein product: CASSLVGAQETQYF.

The CDR3 sequence: CASSLGENYGYTF. In DNA form, the CDR3 reads TGTGCCAGCAGCCTGGGAGAGAACTATGGCTACACCTTC. The chain links TRBV28 to TRBJ1-2; D ambiguous. The V gene's germline CDR1 is MDHEN and CDR2 SYDVKM. The ends were cut back, 6 bases at V and 2 bases at J, with 10 bases in the middle. The CDR3 is made up of 13 amino acids.

DNA of the CDR3: TGCGCCAGCAGCGCCGACAGGGGAGGTGATACGCAGTATTTT. Its protein product is CASSADRGGDTQYF. The V gene is TRBV5-1, the J gene TRBJ2-3, with 8 bases fitting TRBD1. Per the germline V gene, CDR1 is SGHRS and CDR2 is YFSETQ. The trim removed 4 bases at V and 6 bases at J, leaving 7 bases unmatched. The CDR3 runs 14 residues.

V usage is TRBV19 and J usage is TRBJ2-7; D possibly corresponds to TRBD1 (7 bases). Trimming shortened V by 5 bases and J by 5 bases, and 19 bases separated the two germline ends. CDR1 is LNHDA, CDR2 SQIVND, per germline (reference sequence). The CDR3 has 15 residues. The CDR3 DNA is TGTGCCAGTAGTCCGGGGGTAGGGACAGACCACGAGCAGTACTTC. Protein: CASSPGVGTDHEQYF.

This rearrangement joins TRBV5-1 to TRBJ2-1; D unresolved. From germline, CDR1 is SGHRS and CDR2 YFSETQ. Trimming shortened V by 1 base and J by 4 bases, and 9 bases separated the two germline ends. The length of the CDR3 is 14 residues. The CDR3 nucleotides read TGCGCCAGCAGCTTGAGAGACTCATACAATGAGCAGTTCTTC. It codes for CASSLRDSYNEQFF. Complete variable domain (other parts from reference TRBV5-1 and TRBJ2-1): KAGVTQTPRYLIKTRGQQVTLSCSPISGHRSVSWYQQTPGQGLQFLFEYFSETQRNKGNFPGRFSGRQFSNSRSEMNVSTLELGDSALYLCASSLRDSYNEQFFGPGTRLTVL.

This chain connects TRBV7-9 to TRBJ2-1; TRBD2 aligns across 11 bases. The CDR3 contains 15 residues. J gave up 5 bases and V 1 base, and 1 base lay outside the gene matches. Germline V gene data show CDR1 as SEHNR and CDR2 as FQNEAQ (reference sequence). CDR3 protein: CASSLGSGGDNEQFF. The CDR3 nucleotides read TGTGCCAGCAGCTTAGGTAGCGGGGGGGACAATGAGCAGTTCTTC.

V and J are TRBV30 and TRBJ1-2; D is perhaps TRBD1 (6 bases). In germline, CDR1 is GTSNPN, CDR2 SVGIG (reference sequence). The V end was cut by 4 bases, the J end by 2 bases, with 11 bases between. CDR3 length: 13 residues. Written as DNA, the CDR3 is TGTGCCTGGACCTCGCAGGGGAACTATGGCTACACCTTC. The encoded protein is CAWTSQGNYGYTF.

The CDR3 here is CASSPLGAKHQPQHF. The CDR3 DNA sequence: TGTGCCAGTAGCCCCTTGGGGGCCAAGCATCAGCCCCAGCATTTT. This chain connects TRBV19 to TRBJ1-5; TRBD1 is a possible D gene (6 bases). The germline V gene has CDR1 LNHDA and CDR2 SQIVND (reference sequence). V dropped 6 bases and J dropped 5 bases, with 17 bases sitting between them. The CDR3 covers 15 residues.

This sequence joins TRBV5-1 and TRBJ2-5, with 11 nucleotides matching TRBD1. V shed 4 bases, J shed 2 bases, and the junction held 4 bases outside the gene matches. CDR3 size: 15 residues. Germline V lookup: CDR1 SGHRS, CDR2 YFSETQ. The CDR3 here is CASSTGQGGQETQYF. In DNA form, the CDR3 reads TGCGCCAGCAGCACGGGACAGGGGGGGCAAGAGACCCAGTACTTC.